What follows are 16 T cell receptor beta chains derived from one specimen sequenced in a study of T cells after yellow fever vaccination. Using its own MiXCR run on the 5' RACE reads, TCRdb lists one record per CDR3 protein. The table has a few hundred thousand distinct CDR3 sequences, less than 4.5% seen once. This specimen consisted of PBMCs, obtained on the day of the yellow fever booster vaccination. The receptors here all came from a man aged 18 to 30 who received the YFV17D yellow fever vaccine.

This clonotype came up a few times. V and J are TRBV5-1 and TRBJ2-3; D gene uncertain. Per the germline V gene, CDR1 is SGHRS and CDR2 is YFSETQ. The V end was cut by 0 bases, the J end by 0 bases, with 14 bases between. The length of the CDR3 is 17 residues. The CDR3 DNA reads TGCGCCAGCAGCTTGGGCCCCCCCGGTACTAGCACAGATACGCAGTATTTT. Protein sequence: CASSLGPPGTSTDTQYF.

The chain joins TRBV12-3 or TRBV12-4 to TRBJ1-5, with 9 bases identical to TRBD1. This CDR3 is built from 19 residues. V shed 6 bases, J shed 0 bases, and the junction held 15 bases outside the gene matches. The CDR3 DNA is TGTGCCAGCAGCCTTACCGGGACAGGGAACATATATAGCAATCAGCCCCAGCATTTT. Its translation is CASSLTGTGNIYSNQPQHF.

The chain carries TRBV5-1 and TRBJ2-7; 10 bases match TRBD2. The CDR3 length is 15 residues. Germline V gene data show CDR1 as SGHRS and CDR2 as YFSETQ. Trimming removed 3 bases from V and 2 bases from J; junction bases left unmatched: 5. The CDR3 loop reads CASSSLAGAPYEQYF. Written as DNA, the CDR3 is TGCGCCAGCAGCTCCCTAGCGGGGGCCCCCTACGAGCAGTACTTC.

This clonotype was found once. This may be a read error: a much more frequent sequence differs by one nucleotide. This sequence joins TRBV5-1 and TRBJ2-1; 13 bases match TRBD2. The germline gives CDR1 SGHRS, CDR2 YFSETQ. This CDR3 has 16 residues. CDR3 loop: CASSPGTSGDYNEKFF. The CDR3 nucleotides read TGCGCCAGCAGCCCGGGGACTAGCGGGGACTACAATGAGAAGTTCTTC.

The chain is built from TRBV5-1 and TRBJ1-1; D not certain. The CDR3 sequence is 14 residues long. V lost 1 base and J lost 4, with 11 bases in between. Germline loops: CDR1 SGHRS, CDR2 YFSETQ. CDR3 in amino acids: CASSLRRLGTEAFF. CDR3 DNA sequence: TGCGCCAGCAGCTTGCGGCGGTTGGGCACTGAAGCTTTCTTT.

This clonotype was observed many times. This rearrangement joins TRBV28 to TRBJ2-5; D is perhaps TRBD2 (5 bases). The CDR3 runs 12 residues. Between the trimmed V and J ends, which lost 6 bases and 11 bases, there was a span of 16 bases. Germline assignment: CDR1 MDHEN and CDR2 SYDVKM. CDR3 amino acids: CASSEGVTVQYF. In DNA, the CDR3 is TGTGCCAGCAGCGAGGGAGTTACGGTTCAGTACTTC.

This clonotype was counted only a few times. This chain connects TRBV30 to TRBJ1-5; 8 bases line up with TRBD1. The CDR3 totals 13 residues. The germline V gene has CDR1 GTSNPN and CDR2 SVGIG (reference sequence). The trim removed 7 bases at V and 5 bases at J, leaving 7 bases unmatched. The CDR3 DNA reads TGTGCCTTCCAGGGGGCTTTGGATCAGCCCCAGCATTTT. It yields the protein CAFQGALDQPQHF.

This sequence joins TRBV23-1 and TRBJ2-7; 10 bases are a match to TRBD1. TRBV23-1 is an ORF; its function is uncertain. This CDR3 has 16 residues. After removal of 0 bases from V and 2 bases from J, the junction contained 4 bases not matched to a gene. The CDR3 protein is CASSQSRQGAPYEQYV. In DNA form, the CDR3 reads TGCGCCAGCAGTCAATCCCGACAGGGGGCGCCCTACGAGCAGTACGTC.

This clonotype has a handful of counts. CDR3: CASSYRYGYTF. The CDR3 coding sequence is TGTGCCAGCAGTTATCGGTATGGCTACACCTTC. This chain connects TRBV12-3 or TRBV12-4 to TRBJ1-2; D gene uncertain. V lost 4 bases and J 5 bases, leaving 5 bases between the germline ends. The CDR3 sequence is 11 residues long.

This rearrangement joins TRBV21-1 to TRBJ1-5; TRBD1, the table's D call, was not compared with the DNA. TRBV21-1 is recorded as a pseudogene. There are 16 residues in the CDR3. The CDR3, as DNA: TGTGCCAGCAGCAGATGGGACAGGGGTAGGAATCAGCCCCAGCATTTT. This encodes CASSRWDRGRNQPQHF.

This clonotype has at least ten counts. The CDR3 nucleotides are TGTGCCAGCTCACCAATGGGTTACCAAGAGACCCAGTACTTC. This encodes CASSPMGYQETQYF. V and J are TRBV18 and TRBJ2-5; unclear D gene. This CDR3 region has 14 residues. Trimming removed 2 bases from V and 0 bases from J, with 7 bases in between. Germline V lookup: CDR1 KGHSH, CDR2 LQKENI.

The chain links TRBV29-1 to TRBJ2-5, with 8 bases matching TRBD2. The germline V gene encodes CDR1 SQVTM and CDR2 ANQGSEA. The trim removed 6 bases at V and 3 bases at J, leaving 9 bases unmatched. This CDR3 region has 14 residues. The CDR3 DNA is TGCAGCGTGGAGACTAGCGTTAGGGAAGAGACCCAGTACTTC. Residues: CSVETSVREETQYF.

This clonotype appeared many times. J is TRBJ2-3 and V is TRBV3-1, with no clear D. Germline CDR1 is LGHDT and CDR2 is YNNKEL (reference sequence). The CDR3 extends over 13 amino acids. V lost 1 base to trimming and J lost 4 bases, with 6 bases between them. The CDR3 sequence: CASSQVRADTQYF. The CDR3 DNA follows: TGTGCCAGCAGCCAAGTCAGAGCAGATACGCAGTATTTT.

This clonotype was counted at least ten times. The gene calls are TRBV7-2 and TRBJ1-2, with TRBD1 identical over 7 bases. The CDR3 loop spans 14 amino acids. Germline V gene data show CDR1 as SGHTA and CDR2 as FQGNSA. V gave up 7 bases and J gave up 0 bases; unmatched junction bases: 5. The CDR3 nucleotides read TGTGCCAGCACACTCGGGACAGCTAACTATGGCTACACCTTC. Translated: CASTLGTANYGYTF.

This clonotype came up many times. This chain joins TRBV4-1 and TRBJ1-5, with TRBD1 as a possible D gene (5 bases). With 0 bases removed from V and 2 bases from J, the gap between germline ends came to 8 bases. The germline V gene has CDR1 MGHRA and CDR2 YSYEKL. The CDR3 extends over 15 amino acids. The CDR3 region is CASSQDSTGNQPQHF. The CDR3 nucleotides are TGCGCCAGCAGCCAAGATTCGACAGGCAATCAGCCCCAGCATTTT.

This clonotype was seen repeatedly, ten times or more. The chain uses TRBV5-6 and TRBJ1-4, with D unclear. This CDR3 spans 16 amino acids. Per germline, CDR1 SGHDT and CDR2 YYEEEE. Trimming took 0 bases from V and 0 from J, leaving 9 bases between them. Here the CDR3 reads CASSLVKLTTNEKLFF. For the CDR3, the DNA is TGTGCCAGCAGCTTGGTCAAGTTAACAACTAATGAAAAACTGTTTTTT. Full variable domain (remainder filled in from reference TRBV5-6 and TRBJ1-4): DAGVTQSPTHLIKTRGQQVTLRCSPKSGHDTVSWYQQALGQGPQFIFQYYEEEERQRGNFPDRFSGHQFPNYSSELNVNALLLGDSALYLCASSLVKLTTNEKLFFGSGTQLSVL.